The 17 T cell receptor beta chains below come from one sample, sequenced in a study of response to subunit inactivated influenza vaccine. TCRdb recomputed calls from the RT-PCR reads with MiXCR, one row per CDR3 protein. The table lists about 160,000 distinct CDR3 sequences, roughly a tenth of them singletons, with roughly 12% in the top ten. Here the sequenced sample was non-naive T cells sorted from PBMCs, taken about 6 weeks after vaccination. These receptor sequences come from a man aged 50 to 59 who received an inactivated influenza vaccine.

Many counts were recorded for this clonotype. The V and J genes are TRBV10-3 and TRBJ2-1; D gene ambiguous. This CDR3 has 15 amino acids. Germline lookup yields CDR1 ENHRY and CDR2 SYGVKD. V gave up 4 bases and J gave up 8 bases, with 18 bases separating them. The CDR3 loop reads CAISVGGTEGDEQFF. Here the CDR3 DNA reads TGTGCCATCAGTGTCGGCGGCACCGAAGGCGATGAGCAGTTCTTC.

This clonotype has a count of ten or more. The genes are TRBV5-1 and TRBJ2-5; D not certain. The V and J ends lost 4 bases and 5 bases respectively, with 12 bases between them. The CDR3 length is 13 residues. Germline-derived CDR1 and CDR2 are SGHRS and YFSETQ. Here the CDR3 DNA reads TGCGCCAGCAGCCCCCCCCGTAGGGAGACCCAGTACTTC. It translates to CASSPPRRETQYF.

CDR3 loop: CASSLFASGNTIYF. As DNA, the CDR3 is TGTGCCAGCAGTTTATTCGCATCTGGAAACACCATATATTTT. J is TRBJ1-3 and V is TRBV6-5; D gene ambiguous. CDR1 and CDR2 from the germline V gene are MNHEY and SVGAGI. The CDR3 consists of 14 residues. The V end lost 4 bases, the J end lost 1 base, and 8 bases lay between the germline ends.

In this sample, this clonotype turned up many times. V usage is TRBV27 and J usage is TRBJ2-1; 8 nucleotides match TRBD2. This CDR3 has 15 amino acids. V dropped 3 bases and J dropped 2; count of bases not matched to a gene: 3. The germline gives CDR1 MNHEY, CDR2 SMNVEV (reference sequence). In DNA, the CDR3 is TGTGCCAGCAGTTTGGTTAGCGGGACCTACAATGAGCAGTTCTTC. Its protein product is CASSLVSGTYNEQFF.

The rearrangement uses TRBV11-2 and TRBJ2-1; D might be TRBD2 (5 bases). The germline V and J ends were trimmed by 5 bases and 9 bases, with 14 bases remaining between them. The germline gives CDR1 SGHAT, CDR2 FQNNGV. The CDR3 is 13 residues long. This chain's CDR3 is CASSPSGGGEQFF. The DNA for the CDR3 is TGTGCCAGCAGCCCCAGCGGAGGAGGTGAGCAGTTCTTC.

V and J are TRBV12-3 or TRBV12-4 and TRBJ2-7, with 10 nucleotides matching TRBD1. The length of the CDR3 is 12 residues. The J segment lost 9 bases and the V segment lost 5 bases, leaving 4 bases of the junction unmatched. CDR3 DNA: TGTGCCAGCAGTAGAGACAGGGGGCGGCAGTACTTC. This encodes CASSRDRGRQYF.

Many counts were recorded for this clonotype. CDR3: CAIGGQQETQYF. The CDR3 DNA reads TGTGCCATCGGGGGACAGCAAGAGACCCAGTACTTC. J is TRBJ2-5 and V is TRBV10-3; 7 bases are a match to TRBD1. The CDR3 loop spans 12 amino acids. The J segment lost 2 bases and the V segment lost 8 bases, leaving 2 bases of the junction unmatched. Germline V gene data show CDR1 as ENHRY and CDR2 as SYGVKD.

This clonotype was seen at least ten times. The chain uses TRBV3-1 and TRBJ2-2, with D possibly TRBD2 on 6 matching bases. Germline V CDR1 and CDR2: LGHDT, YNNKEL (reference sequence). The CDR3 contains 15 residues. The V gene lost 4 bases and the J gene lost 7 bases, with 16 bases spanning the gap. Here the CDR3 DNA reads TGTGCCAGCAGCCCCCGCGAGGGAGGTGGCGGGGAGCTGTTTTTT. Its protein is CASSPREGGGGELFF.

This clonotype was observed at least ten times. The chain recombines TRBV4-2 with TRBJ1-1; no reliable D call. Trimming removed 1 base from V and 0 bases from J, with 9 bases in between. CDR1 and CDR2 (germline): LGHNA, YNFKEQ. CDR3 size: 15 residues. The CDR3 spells CASSQVAQMNTEAFF. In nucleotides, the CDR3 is TGTGCCAGCAGCCAAGTGGCCCAGATGAACACTGAAGCTTTCTTT.

CDR3 residues: CASSIQSETGEQYF. The CDR3 DNA follows: TGTGCCAGCTCCATACAAAGCGAAACAGGGGAGCAGTACTTC. The gene calls are TRBV18 and TRBJ2-7; tentative D call: TRBD1 (6 bases). The CDR3 consists of 14 residues. V gave up 6 bases and J gave up 7 bases, with 19 bases separating them. Germline-derived CDR1 and CDR2 are KGHSH and LQKENI.

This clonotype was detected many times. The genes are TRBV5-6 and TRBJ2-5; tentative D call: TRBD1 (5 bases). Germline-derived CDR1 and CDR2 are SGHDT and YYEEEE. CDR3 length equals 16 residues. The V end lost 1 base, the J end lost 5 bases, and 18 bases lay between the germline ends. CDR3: CASSLWFGQGWETQYF. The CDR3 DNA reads TGTGCCAGCAGCTTGTGGTTTGGGCAGGGCTGGGAGACCCAGTACTTC.

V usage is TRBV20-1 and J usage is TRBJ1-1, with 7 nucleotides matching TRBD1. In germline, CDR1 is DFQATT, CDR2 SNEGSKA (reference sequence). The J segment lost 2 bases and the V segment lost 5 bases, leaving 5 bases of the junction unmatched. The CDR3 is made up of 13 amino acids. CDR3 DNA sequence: TGCAGTGCTGAGGACAGGTCAAACACTGAAGCTTTCTTT. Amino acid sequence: CSAEDRSNTEAFF.

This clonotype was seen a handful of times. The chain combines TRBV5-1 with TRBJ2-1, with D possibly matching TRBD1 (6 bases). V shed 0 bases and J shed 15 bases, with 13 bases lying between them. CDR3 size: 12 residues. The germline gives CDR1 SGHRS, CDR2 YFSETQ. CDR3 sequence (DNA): TGCGCCAGCAGCTTGGCAGGGGATCCCCCGTTCTTC. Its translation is CASSLAGDPPFF.

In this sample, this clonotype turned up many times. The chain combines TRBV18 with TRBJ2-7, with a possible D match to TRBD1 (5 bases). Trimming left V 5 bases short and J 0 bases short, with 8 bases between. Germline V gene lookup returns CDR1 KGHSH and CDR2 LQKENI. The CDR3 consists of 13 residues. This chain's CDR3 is CASSGAFSYEQYF. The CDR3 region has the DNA TGTGCCAGCTCAGGGGCCTTCTCCTACGAGCAGTACTTC.

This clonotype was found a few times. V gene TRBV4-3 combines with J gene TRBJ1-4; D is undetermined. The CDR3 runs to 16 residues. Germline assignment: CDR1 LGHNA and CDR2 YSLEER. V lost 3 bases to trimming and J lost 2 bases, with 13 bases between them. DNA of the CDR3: TGCGCCAGCAGCCAGGGTTTTGAGTCCACTAATGAAAAACTGTTTTTT. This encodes CASSQGFESTNEKLFF.

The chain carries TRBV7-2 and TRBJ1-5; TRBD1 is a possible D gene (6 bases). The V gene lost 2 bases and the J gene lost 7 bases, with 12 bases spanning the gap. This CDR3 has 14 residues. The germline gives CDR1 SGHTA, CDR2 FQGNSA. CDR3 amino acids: CASSLYVGTQPQHF. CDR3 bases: TGTGCCAGCAGCTTATATGTAGGGACACAGCCCCAGCATTTT.

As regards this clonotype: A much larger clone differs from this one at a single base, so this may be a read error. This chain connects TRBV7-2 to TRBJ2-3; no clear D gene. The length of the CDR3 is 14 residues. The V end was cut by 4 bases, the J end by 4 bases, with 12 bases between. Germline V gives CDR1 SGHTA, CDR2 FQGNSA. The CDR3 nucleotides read TGTACCAGCAGCTCACTTATGTCAGCAGATACGCAGTATTTT. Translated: CTSSSLMSADTQYF.